The 20 T cell receptor beta chains listed next were all sequenced from one sample in a study of OX40 agonist ivuxolimab in advanced cancers. Here immunoSEQ multiplex PCR was the method, and the copy in TCRdb shows in-frame clones only, minus some. The data contain roughly 48,000 clones, about 86% of them singletons. Sequenced here: CD4+ or CD8+ T cells sorted from blood, sampled in a trial of the OX40 agonist ivuxolimab. The source of these receptors is an adult with an advanced solid tumor such as melanoma, head and neck, liver or kidney cancer.

This chain uses TRBV15 with TRBJ1-5, with TRBD1 as a possible D gene (5 bases). CDR3 length equals 15 residues. The germline V and J ends were trimmed by 1 base and 1 base, with 8 bases remaining between them. Germline CDR1 LNHNV, CDR2 YYDKDF (reference sequence). The CDR3 is CATSRARDSNQPQHF. For the CDR3, the DNA is TGTGCCACCAGCAGAGCCCGGGACAGCAATCAGCCCCAGCATTTT.

The chain is built from TRBV27 and TRBJ1-5, with a possible D match to TRBD1 (6 bases). Germline V lookup: CDR1 MNHEY, CDR2 SMNVEV (reference sequence). Trimming shortened V by 3 bases and J by 2 bases, and 11 bases separated the two germline ends. The CDR3 spans 15 residues. The CDR3 loop is CASSLAQGGNQPQHF. CDR3 in DNA: TGTGCCAGCAGTTTGGCACAGGGTGGCAATCAGCCCCAGCATTTT.

The chain uses TRBV12-5 and TRBJ2-7; D possibly uses TRBD1 or TRBD2 (5 bases each). This CDR3 has 20 residues. The V and J ends lost 1 base and 3 bases respectively, with 28 bases between them. The germline gives CDR1 LGHNT, CDR2 FRNRAP. CDR3 DNA: TGTGCTAGTGGTTTGGCTCTGTTGGGGGAGAGCGGCTACCGGGACTACGAGCAGTACTTC. It specifies CASGLALLGESGYRDYEQYF. Drawing the rest from reference TRBV12-5 and TRBJ2-7, the complete variable domain is DARVTQTPRHKVTEMGQEVTMRCQPILGHNTVFWYRQTMMQGLELLAYFRNRAPLDDSGMPKDRFSAEMPDATLATLKIQPSEPRDSAVYFCASGLALLGESGYRDYEQYFGPGTRLTVT.

The rearrangement links TRBV6-6 to TRBJ2-1; maybe TRBD1 (5 bases). Per the germline V gene, CDR1 is MNHNY and CDR2 is SVGAGI (reference sequence). The V end was cut by 8 bases, the J end by 5 bases, with 19 bases between. This CDR3 is 15 amino acids long. CDR3 residues: CASVASGITDNEQFF. In nucleotides, the CDR3 is TGTGCCAGCGTAGCATCAGGGATAACGGACAATGAGCAGTTCTTC.

The rearrangement joins TRBV6-6 to TRBJ1-5; D remains unclear. The CDR3 has 12 amino acids. Germline values: CDR1 MNHNY, CDR2 SVGAGI (reference sequence). With 3 bases removed from V and 4 bases from J, the gap between germline ends came to 4 bases. The CDR3 spells CASSYENQPQHF. The CDR3 DNA follows: TGTGCCAGCAGTTATGAAAATCAGCCCCAGCATTTT.

V usage is TRBV7-8 and J usage is TRBJ2-1; D gene unclear. Trimming took off 7 bases at V and 9 bases at J, with 22 bases between the two ends. Germline V gene data show CDR1 as SGHVS and CDR2 as FQNEAQ. The CDR3 extends over 15 amino acids. The CDR3 spells CASKPSFLGSGEQFF. For the CDR3, the DNA is TGTGCCAGCAAGCCCTCATTCCTGGGATCTGGTGAGCAGTTCTTC.

The chain has TRBV20-1 and TRBJ1-2; D not certain. The V gene's germline CDR1 is DFQATT and CDR2 SNEGSKA (reference sequence). Trimming stripped 5 bases from V and 5 bases from J, with 3 bases between. This CDR3 region has 9 residues. The CDR3 sequence is CSADYGYTF. In DNA, the CDR3 is TGCAGTGCTGATTATGGCTACACCTTC.

This clone was picked up one time. The chain couples TRBV5-4 to TRBJ2-7, with a possible D match to TRBD2 (5 bases). CDR1 is SGHNT and CDR2 is YYREEE in the germline V gene (reference sequence). V was cut by 1 base and J by 0 bases, with 17 bases left in between. This CDR3 region has 17 residues. This CDR3 is CASSLSVRLASSYEQYF. CDR3 DNA: TGTGCCAGCAGCTTGTCTGTGCGGCTAGCCTCCTCCTACGAGCAGTACTTC.

V usage is TRBV19 and J usage is TRBJ1-3; D remains unclear. Germline assignment: CDR1 LNHDA and CDR2 SQIVND (reference sequence). Deletions cut 1 base from V and 4 bases from J, with 5 bases between. This CDR3 is 13 amino acids long. The CDR3 loop reads CASSIGRGNTIYF. CDR3 nucleotides: TGTGCCAGTAGTATAGGAAGGGGAAACACCATATATTTT.

CDR3 in amino acids: CASSVDGTSGNEQFF. The CDR3 bases are TGTGCCAGCAGCGTAGATGGGACTAGCGGGAATGAGCAGTTCTTC. The chain joins TRBV9 to TRBJ2-1; 12 bases fit TRBD2. Germline CDR1 and CDR2: SGDLS and YYNGEE. The CDR3 consists of 15 residues. Trimming removed 0 bases from V and 7 bases from J; junction bases left unmatched: 2.

This clone was observed a single time. J is TRBJ2-1 and V is TRBV29-1, with TRBD2 matching 13 bases. The CDR3 totals 15 residues. Germline CDR1 is SQVTM and CDR2 is ANQGSEA. V lost 7 bases and J lost 2; bases outside the gene matches: 5. This CDR3 is CSDGTSGTPYNEQFF. The CDR3 region has the DNA TGCAGCGACGGGACTAGCGGGACACCCTACAATGAGCAGTTCTTC.

The sample holds one count of this clone. This chain uses TRBV4-3 with TRBJ2-7; D unclear. V shed 0 bases and J shed 1 base, with 7 bases lying between them. This CDR3 is built from 14 residues. Germline-derived CDR1 and CDR2 are LGHNA and YSLEER. The CDR3 sequence is CASSQEWGSYEQYF. In nucleotides, the CDR3 is TGCGCCAGCAGCCAAGAGTGGGGATCCTACGAGCAGTACTTC.

The CDR3 DNA is TGTGCCAGCGCCTCATCCTTTGACAGGGTCGATAACACTGAAGCTTTCTTT. Translating gives CASASSFDRVDNTEAFF. V and J are TRBV19 and TRBJ1-1; 7 bases are shared with TRBD1. This CDR3 spans 17 amino acids. Germline CDR1 LNHDA, CDR2 SQIVND (reference sequence). V trimming: 9 bases; J trimming: 2 bases; junction bases outside the gene matches: 18.

The genes are TRBV28 and TRBJ2-1; D remains unclear. The V end was cut by 3 bases, the J end by 11 bases, with 23 bases between. This CDR3 comprises 16 residues. Germline V gives CDR1 MDHEN, CDR2 SYDVKM. CDR3 sequence reads: CASSFIVVTAKEKQFF. In DNA form, the CDR3 reads TGTGCCAGCAGTTTCATTGTAGTTACAGCAAAGGAGAAGCAGTTCTTC.

The rearrangement joins TRBV28 to TRBJ2-7, with TRBD2 matching over 7 bases. This CDR3 has 14 amino acids. Trimming took 4 bases from V and 2 from J; bases not matched to a gene: 5. The germline V gene has CDR1 MDHEN and CDR2 SYDVKM. In DNA, the CDR3 is TGTGCCAGCAGTTCGGGGGGTACGACCTACGAGCAGTACTTC. Residues: CASSSGGTTYEQYF.

This clone was recorded a few times. The gene calls are TRBV11-2 and TRBJ1-1; the D is unclear. The CDR3 loop spans 12 amino acids. The germline gives CDR1 SGHAT, CDR2 FQNNGV. Trimming removed 7 bases from V and 6 bases from J, with 12 bases in between. This CDR3 reads CASNQPRAEAFF. CDR3 bases: TGTGCCAGCAACCAACCCCGCGCTGAAGCTTTCTTT.

The chain joins TRBV27 to TRBJ2-1; D is perhaps TRBD2 (6 bases). Trimming cost V 3 bases and J 9 bases, with 18 bases left between them. Germline V CDR1 and CDR2: MNHEY, SMNVEV (reference sequence). The CDR3 runs 15 residues. The CDR3 is CASSFRGTGDGEQFF. For the CDR3, the DNA is TGTGCCAGCAGTTTTCGAGGGACGGGGGATGGTGAGCAGTTCTTC.

The gene calls are TRBV19 and TRBJ1-6; TRBD1 aligns across 8 bases. The CDR3 is made up of 17 amino acids. With 4 bases clipped from V and 0 bases from J, the junction kept 5 bases outside the gene matches. Looked up from germline, CDR1 is LNHDA and CDR2 is SQIVND (reference sequence). As DNA, the CDR3 is TGTGCCAGTAGTAAGGGACAGGCGAGCTCCTATAATTCACCCCTCCACTTT. As protein: CASSKGQASSYNSPLHF.

This clone was picked up one time. The J gene is TRBJ2-3, the V gene TRBV7-9; no clear D. Germline V CDR1 and CDR2: SEHNR, FQNEAQ (reference sequence). The CDR3 spans 12 residues. V was trimmed by 5 bases and J by 10 bases, leaving 13 bases between them. The CDR3 spells CASSLDRIAQYF. As DNA, the CDR3 is TGTGCCAGCAGCCTGGACCGCATAGCGCAGTATTTT.

This rearrangement joins TRBV21-1 to TRBJ2-3; the table assigns TRBD2, which was not confirmed against the DNA. TRBV21-1 is designated a pseudogene. The CDR3 extends over 17 amino acids. For the CDR3, the DNA is TGTGCCAGCAGCAAAGCGGAGGCTAGCGGGGGAGCAGATACGCAGTATTTT. The encoded protein is CASSKAEASGGADTQYF.